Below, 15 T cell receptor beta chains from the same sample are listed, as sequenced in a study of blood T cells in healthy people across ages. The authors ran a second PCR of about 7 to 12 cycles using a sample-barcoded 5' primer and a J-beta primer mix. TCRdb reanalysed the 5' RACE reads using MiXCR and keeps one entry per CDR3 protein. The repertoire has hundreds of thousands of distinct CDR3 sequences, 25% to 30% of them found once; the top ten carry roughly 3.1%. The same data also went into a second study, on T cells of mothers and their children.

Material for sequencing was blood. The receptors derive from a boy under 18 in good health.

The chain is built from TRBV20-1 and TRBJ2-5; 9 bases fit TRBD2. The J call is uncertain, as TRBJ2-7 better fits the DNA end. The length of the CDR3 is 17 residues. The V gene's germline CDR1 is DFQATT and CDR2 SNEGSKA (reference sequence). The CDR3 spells CSARDSLCGGVPYEQYF. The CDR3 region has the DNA TGCAGTGCTAGAGACTCGCTCTGCGGGGGGGTACCCTACGAGCAGTACTTC.

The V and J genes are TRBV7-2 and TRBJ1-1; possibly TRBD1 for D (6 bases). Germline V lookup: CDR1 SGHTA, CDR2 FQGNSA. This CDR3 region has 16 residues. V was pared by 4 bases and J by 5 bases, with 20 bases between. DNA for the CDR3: TGTGCCAGCAGCTCTCGTCCCGGGCTTCAGGGGACTGAAGCTTTCTTT. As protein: CASSSRPGLQGTEAFF.

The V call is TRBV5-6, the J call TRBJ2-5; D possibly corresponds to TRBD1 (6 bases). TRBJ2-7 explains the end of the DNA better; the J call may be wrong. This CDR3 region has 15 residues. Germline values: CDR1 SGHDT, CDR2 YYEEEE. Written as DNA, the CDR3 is TGTGCCAGCAGCTCACCCGGGACGAGGGGGAACGAGCAGTACTTC. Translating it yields CASSSPGTRGNEQYF.

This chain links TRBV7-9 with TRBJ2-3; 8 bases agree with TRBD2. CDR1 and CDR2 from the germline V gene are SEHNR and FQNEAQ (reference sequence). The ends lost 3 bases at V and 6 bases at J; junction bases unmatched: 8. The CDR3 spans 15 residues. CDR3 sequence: CASSLGVPSGDTQYF. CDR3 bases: TGTGCCAGCAGCTTGGGGGTCCCTAGCGGGGATACGCAGTATTTT.

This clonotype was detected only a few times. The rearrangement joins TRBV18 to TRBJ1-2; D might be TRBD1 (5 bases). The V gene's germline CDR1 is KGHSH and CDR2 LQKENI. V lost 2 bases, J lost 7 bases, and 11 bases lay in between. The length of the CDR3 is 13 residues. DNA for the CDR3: TGTGCCAGCTCACCAGGGACGGAGGGTGGCTACACCTTC. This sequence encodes CASSPGTEGGYTF.

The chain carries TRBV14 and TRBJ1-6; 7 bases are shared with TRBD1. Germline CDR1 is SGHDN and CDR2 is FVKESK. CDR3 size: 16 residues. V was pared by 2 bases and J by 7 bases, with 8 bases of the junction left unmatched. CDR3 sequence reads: CASSQRQGNLNSPLHF. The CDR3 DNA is TGTGCCAGCAGCCAAAGACAGGGAAACTTAAATTCACCCCTCCACTTT.

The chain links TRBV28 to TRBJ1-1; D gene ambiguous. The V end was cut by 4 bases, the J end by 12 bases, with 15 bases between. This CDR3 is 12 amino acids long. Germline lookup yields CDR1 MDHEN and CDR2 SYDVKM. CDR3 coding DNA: TGTGCCAGCAGTTCACGGCAGTCTCTGACTTTCTTT. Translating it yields CASSSRQSLTFF.

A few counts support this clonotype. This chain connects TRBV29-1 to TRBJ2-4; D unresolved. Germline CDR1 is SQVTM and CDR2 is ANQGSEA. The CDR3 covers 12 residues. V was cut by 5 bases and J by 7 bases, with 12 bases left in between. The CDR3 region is CSVLAPSNIQYF. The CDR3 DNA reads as TGCAGCGTTCTCGCCCCCTCTAACATTCAGTACTTC. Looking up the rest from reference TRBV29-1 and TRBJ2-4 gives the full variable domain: SAVISQKPSRDICQRGTSLTIQCQVDSQVTMMFWYRQQPGQSLTLIATANQGSEATYESGFVIDKFPISRPNLTFSTLTVSNMSPEDSSIYLCSVLAPSNIQYFGAGTRLSVL.

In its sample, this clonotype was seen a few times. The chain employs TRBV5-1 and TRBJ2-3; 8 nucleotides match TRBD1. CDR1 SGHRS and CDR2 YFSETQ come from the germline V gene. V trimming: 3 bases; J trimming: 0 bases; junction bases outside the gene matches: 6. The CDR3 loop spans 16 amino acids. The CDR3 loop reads CASSWGTGASTDTQYF. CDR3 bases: TGCGCCAGCAGCTGGGGGACAGGCGCCAGCACAGATACGCAGTATTTT.

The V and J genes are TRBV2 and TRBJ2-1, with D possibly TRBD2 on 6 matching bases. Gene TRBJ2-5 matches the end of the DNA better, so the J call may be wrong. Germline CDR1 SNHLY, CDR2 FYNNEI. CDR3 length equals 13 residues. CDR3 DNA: TGTGCCAGCAGTGTTTTAGCGGAAGAGACCCAGTACTTC. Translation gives CASSVLAEETQYF.

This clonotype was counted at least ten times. The CDR3 region has the DNA TGTGCCAGCAGTTTTTACAATGAGCAGTTCTTC. It yields the protein CASSFYNEQFF. V usage is TRBV12-3 or TRBV12-4 and J usage is TRBJ2-1; no definite D call. The V end lost 3 bases, the J end lost 4 bases, and 1 base lay between the germline ends. The CDR3 runs 11 residues.

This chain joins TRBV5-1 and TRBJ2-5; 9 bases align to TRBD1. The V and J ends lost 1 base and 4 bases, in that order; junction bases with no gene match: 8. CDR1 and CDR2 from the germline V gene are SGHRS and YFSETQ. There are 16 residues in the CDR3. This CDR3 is CASSLYAGQGRETQYF. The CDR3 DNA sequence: TGCGCCAGCAGCTTGTATGCCGGACAGGGGAGAGAGACCCAGTACTTC.

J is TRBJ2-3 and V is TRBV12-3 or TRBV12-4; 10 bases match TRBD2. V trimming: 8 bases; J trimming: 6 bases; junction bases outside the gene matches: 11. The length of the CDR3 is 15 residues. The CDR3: CASGLGGTSADTQYF. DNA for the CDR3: TGTGCCAGCGGATTGGGGGGGACTAGCGCCGATACGCAGTATTTT.

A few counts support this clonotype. The CDR3 reads CASSLLVSARAYEQYF. As DNA, the CDR3 is TGTGCCAGCAGCTTGTTGGTTTCAGCCAGGGCCTACGAGCAGTACTTC. The chain uses TRBV5-5 and TRBJ2-1; D is possibly TRBD1 (5 bases). The DNA end favors TRBJ2-7, so the J call may be wrong. The CDR3 sequence is 16 residues long. The germline V gene has CDR1 SGHKS and CDR2 YYEKEE (reference sequence).

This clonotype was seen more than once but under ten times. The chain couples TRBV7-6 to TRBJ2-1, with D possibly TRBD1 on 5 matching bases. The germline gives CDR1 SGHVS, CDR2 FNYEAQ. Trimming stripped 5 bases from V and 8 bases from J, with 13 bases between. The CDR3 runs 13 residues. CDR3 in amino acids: CASSLSGSHEQFF. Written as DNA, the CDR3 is TGTGCCAGCAGCCTATCAGGGTCCCATGAGCAGTTCTTC.